These 20 T cell receptor beta chains came from one sample sequenced in a study of blood T cell repertoires in COVID-19. TCRdb keeps only in-frame clones here, not all; method: immunoSEQ multiplex PCR. This table has about 430,000 clones, around 91% appearing once. Input material: PBMCs or T cells enriched from blood (not recorded which). Source of these receptors: a man aged 25 to 40 who had recovered from COVID-19.

This clone is a singleton in its sample. The CDR3 nucleotides read TGCAGCGCGTACGGAGAGACCCAGTACTTC. Its protein is CSAYGETQYF. The chain has TRBV20-1 and TRBJ2-5; D remains ambiguous. The CDR3 loop spans 10 amino acids. CDR1 and CDR2 (germline): DFQATT, SNEGSKA (reference sequence).

J is TRBJ2-6 and V is TRBV10-3; a weak D match, TRBD2 (5 bases). CDR1 and CDR2 from the germline V gene are ENHRY and SYGVKD. There are 20 residues in the CDR3. Between the trimmed V and J ends, which lost 2 bases and 0 bases, there was a span of 20 bases. In DNA, the CDR3 is TGTGCCATCAGTGAGCCGCCGAATTCGGGGATTAGCTCTGGGGCCAACGTCCTGACTTTC. Translation: CAISEPPNSGISSGANVLTF.

V and J are TRBV5-1 and TRBJ2-7, with TRBD2 matching over 11 bases. The CDR3 runs 15 residues. With 1 base clipped from V and 2 bases from J, the junction kept 2 bases outside the gene matches. Per the germline V gene, CDR1 is SGHRS and CDR2 is YFSETQ. The CDR3 region has the DNA TGCGCCAGCAGCTTGACTAGCGGGGGAGCCTACGAGCAGTACTTC. Amino acids: CASSLTSGGAYEQYF.

The chain employs TRBV11-2 and TRBJ2-7; D may be TRBD1 (5 bases). The CDR3 runs 15 residues. V was cut by 0 bases and J by 1 base, with 10 bases left in between. Germline V gives CDR1 SGHAT, CDR2 FQNNGV. DNA for the CDR3: TGTGCCAGCAGCTTAGAGTTCGACAGTTCCTACGAGCAGTACTTC. This encodes CASSLEFDSSYEQYF.

The V gene is TRBV5-1, the J gene TRBJ2-5; D might be TRBD2 (6 bases). Deletions cut 0 bases from V and 2 bases from J, with 11 bases between. This CDR3 contains 15 residues. Per the germline V gene, CDR1 is SGHRS and CDR2 is YFSETQ. CDR3 coding DNA: TGCGCCAGCAGCTTGGCAGATGGGGGGCAAGAGACCCAGTACTTC. Its translation is CASSLADGGQETQYF.

V gene TRBV19 combines with J gene TRBJ2-1, with TRBD2 matching over 12 bases. J was trimmed by 8 bases and V by 6 bases; bases with no gene match: 5. The CDR3 length is 14 residues. From germline, CDR1 is LNHDA and CDR2 SQIVND (reference sequence). This chain's CDR3 is CASRILAGGDEQFF. The CDR3 bases are TGTGCCAGTAGGATACTAGCGGGAGGCGATGAGCAGTTCTTC.

V is TRBV5-4 and J is TRBJ2-7; 14 bases agree with TRBD2. The CDR3 runs to 14 residues. Germline V CDR1 and CDR2: SGHNT, YYREEE (reference sequence). Trimming cost V 4 bases and J 6 bases; bases outside gene matches: 3. This chain's CDR3 is CASSLGLAGAEQYF. CDR3 nucleotides: TGTGCCAGCAGCCTGGGACTAGCGGGAGCCGAGCAGTACTTC.

This chain uses TRBV28 with TRBJ2-2, with D uncertain. V was shortened by 2 bases and J by 6 bases, with 10 bases between the two germline ends. CDR1 and CDR2 (germline): MDHEN, SYDVKM. The CDR3 is 14 residues long. The CDR3: CASSLDAAAGELFF. CDR3 coding DNA: TGTGCCAGCAGTTTAGACGCCGCGGCCGGGGAGCTGTTTTTT.

The chain is built from TRBV30 and TRBJ1-2; 10 nucleotides align to TRBD1. After removal of 3 bases from V and 3 bases from J, the junction contained 13 bases not matched to a gene. The CDR3 has 17 residues. Germline V lookup: CDR1 GTSNPN, CDR2 SVGIG (reference sequence). The CDR3 DNA sequence: TGTGCCTGGAGGAAGAGACAGGGGGCGCTTACGGACTATGGCTACACCTTC. This codes for CAWRKRQGALTDYGYTF. The entire variable domain, with the rest obtained from reference TRBV30 and TRBJ1-2, is as follows: SQTIHQWPATLVQPVGSPLSLECTVEGTSNPNLYWYRQAAGRGLQLLFYSVGIGQISSEVPQNLSASRPQDRQFILSSKKLLLSDSGFYLCAWRKRQGALTDYGYTFGSGTRLTVV.

The gene calls are TRBV5-1 and TRBJ2-2; 13 bases map to TRBD2. The CDR3 sequence is 18 residues long. Per the germline V gene, CDR1 is SGHRS and CDR2 is YFSETQ. J lost 3 bases, V lost 4 bases, and 9 bases had no gene match. The CDR3 coding sequence is TGCGCCAGCAGCGTAACACTAGCGGGAGGGACAGACACCGGGGAGCTGTTTTTT. It codes for CASSVTLAGGTDTGELFF.

CDR3 DNA: TGCGCCAGCAGCTTGGGGAGGGCTGCCTACGAGCAGTACTTC. It is translated as CASSLGRAAYEQYF. V and J are TRBV5-1 and TRBJ2-7; the D gene is possibly TRBD2 (6 bases). Germline lookup yields CDR1 SGHRS and CDR2 YFSETQ. Deletions cut 0 bases from V and 2 bases from J, with 9 bases between. The CDR3 sequence is 14 residues long.

This chain uses TRBV18 with TRBJ1-1; a weak D match, TRBD1 (5 bases). Germline CDR1 reads KGHSH; CDR2 reads LQKENI. The CDR3 is 16 amino acids. V dropped 2 bases and J dropped 5 bases, with 18 bases sitting between them. The CDR3 sequence: CASSPRTAGSRTEAFF. CDR3 bases: TGTGCCAGCTCACCAAGGACGGCAGGGTCGAGAACTGAAGCTTTCTTT.

The rearrangement links TRBV15 to TRBJ2-1, with a possible D match to TRBD1 (6 bases). Deletions cut 7 bases from V and 5 bases from J, with 15 bases between. The CDR3 runs to 14 residues. Germline V gene sequence: CDR1 LNHNV, CDR2 YYDKDF (reference sequence). CDR3 in DNA: TGTGCCACCAACCCGAGGGGGAACCACAATGAGCAGTTCTTC. It specifies CATNPRGNHNEQFF.

The chain employs TRBV7-9 and TRBJ2-7; D remains unclear. Per germline, CDR1 SEHNR and CDR2 FQNEAQ (reference sequence). Trimming stripped 0 bases from V and 5 bases from J, with 8 bases between. This CDR3 contains 13 residues. The CDR3, as DNA: TGTGCCAGCAGCTTAGCGTTAGTGGACGAGCAGTACTTC. It specifies CASSLALVDEQYF. Together with reference TRBV7-9 and TRBJ2-7, the CDR3 gives the full variable domain: DTGVSQNPRHKITKRGQNVTFRCDPISEHNRLYWYRQTLGQGPEFLTYFQNEAQLEKSRLLSDRFSAERPKGSFSTLEIQRTEQGDSAMYLCASSLALVDEQYFGPGTRLTVT.

V and J are TRBV28 and TRBJ1-1; D gene unclear. The CDR3 loop spans 13 amino acids. The germline CDR1 and CDR2 sequences are MDHEN and SYDVKM. The V gene lost 8 bases and the J gene lost 0 bases, with 10 bases spanning the gap. In DNA, the CDR3 is TGTGCCAGCCTAAGATACGTGAACACTGAAGCTTTCTTT. Translated: CASLRYVNTEAFF.

The chain recombines TRBV11-2 with TRBJ2-7; tentative D call: TRBD1 (6 bases). The CDR3 loop spans 15 amino acids. V was cut by 1 base and J by 5 bases, with 15 bases left in between. CDR1 and CDR2 from the germline V gene are SGHAT and FQNNGV. This chain's CDR3 is CASSLGGAAGDEQYF. The CDR3 nucleotides are TGTGCCAGCAGCTTAGGGGGTGCGGCAGGGGACGAGCAGTACTTC. The variable domain in full, with the rest retrieved from reference TRBV11-2 and TRBJ2-7, is EAGVAQSPRYKIIEKRQSVAFWCNPISGHATLYWYQQILGQGPKLLIQFQNNGVVDDSQLPKDRFSAERLKGVDSTLKIQPAKLEDSAVYLCASSLGGAAGDEQYFGPGTRLTVT.

The table lists this clone with a count of one. V gene TRBV28 combines with J gene TRBJ1-1; 9 bases are shared with TRBD1. The CDR3 has 16 residues. Germline CDR1 is MDHEN and CDR2 is SYDVKM. The ends lost 4 bases at V and 4 bases at J; junction bases unmatched: 10. CDR3 nucleotide sequence: TGTGCCAGCAGTTCACCCCTCGGGACAGGGTTCACTGAAGCTTTCTTT. Translated, it gives CASSSPLGTGFTEAFF.

This clone came up once. V usage is TRBV3-1 (or the pseudogene TRBV3-2) and J usage is TRBJ1-1; D ambiguous. V lost 4 bases and J 4 bases, leaving 13 bases between the germline ends. The CDR3 extends over 14 amino acids. Germline CDR1 is LGHDT and CDR2 is YNNKEL (reference sequence). CDR3 in DNA: TGTGCCAGCAGCCCCCGGAGGGAGGGCACTGAAGCTTTCTTT. As protein: CASSPRREGTEAFF.

The rearrangement links TRBV3-1 (or the pseudogene TRBV3-2) to TRBJ1-4; TRBD1 agrees at 8 bases. The CDR3 runs 15 residues. CDR1 and CDR2 from the germline V gene are LGHDT and YNNKEL (reference sequence). J gave up 3 bases and V 4 bases, and 4 bases lay outside the gene matches. The chain's CDR3 is CASSPSDRANEKLFF. The CDR3 DNA reads TGTGCCAGCAGCCCTTCGGACAGGGCTAATGAAAAACTGTTTTTT.

The genes are TRBV30 and TRBJ2-7; 8 positions agree with TRBD2. CDR3 length: 13 amino acids. V gave up 4 bases and J gave up 5 bases; unmatched junction bases: 7. Germline CDR1 GTSNPN, CDR2 SVGIG (reference sequence). The CDR3 DNA sequence: TGTGCCTGGAAGCCAGCGGGAGCGGACGAGCAGTACTTC. It translates to CAWKPAGADEQYF.